The 24 T cell receptor beta chains listed next were all sequenced from one sample in a study of OX40 agonist ivuxolimab in advanced cancers. Profiling relied on immunoSEQ multiplex PCR, and the TCRdb table lists in-frame clones only, not all of them. The sample contains about 70,000 clones, 80% to 95% of which appear only once. The sequencing used CD4+ or CD8+ T cells sorted from blood, collected in a trial of the OX40 agonist ivuxolimab. Every receptor here comes from an adult with an advanced solid tumor such as melanoma, head and neck, liver or kidney cancer.

This clone was detected once. The chain couples TRBV9 to TRBJ1-4; 9 bases map to TRBD1. The CDR3 extends over 16 amino acids. Unmatched junction bases numbered 4, after V lost 4 bases and J lost 0 bases. Germline V lookup: CDR1 SGDLS, CDR2 YYNGEE. Here the CDR3 reads CASSPRDRATNEKLFF. For the CDR3, the DNA is TGTGCCAGCAGCCCGAGGGACAGGGCAACTAATGAAAAACTGTTTTTT. The complete variable domain, with remaining parts taken from reference TRBV9 and TRBJ1-4, reads DSGVTQTPKHLITATGQRVTLRCSPRSGDLSVYWYQQSLDQGLQFLIQYYNGEERAKGNILERFSAQQFPDLHSELNLSSLELGDSALYFCASSPRDRATNEKLFFGSGTQLSVL.

The rearrangement joins TRBV13 to TRBJ2-5; D ambiguous. Trimming shortened V by 6 bases and J by 1 base, and 9 bases separated the two germline ends. The CDR3 has 13 amino acids. Per the germline V gene, CDR1 is PRHDT and CDR2 is FYEKMQ (reference sequence). CDR3 in amino acids: CASRAGSQETQYF. In DNA, the CDR3 is TGTGCCAGCAGGGCCGGGTCCCAAGAGACCCAGTACTTC.

The chain uses TRBV7-2 and TRBJ2-3; 12 bases align to TRBD2. The J segment lost 5 bases and the V segment lost 2 bases, leaving 2 bases of the junction unmatched. The CDR3 has 15 residues. Germline lookup yields CDR1 SGHTA and CDR2 FQGNSA. CDR3 bases: TGTGCCAGCAGCTTACTAGCGGGGGGGGTAGATACGCAGTATTTT. Protein product: CASSLLAGGVDTQYF.

The V gene is TRBV14, the J gene TRBJ2-7; D not resolved. V was cut by 2 bases and J by 2 bases, with 10 bases left in between. The CDR3 totals 14 residues. The germline gives CDR1 SGHDN, CDR2 FVKESK. The CDR3 coding sequence is TGTGCCAGCAGCCAAATAGGAACGGCCTACGAGCAGTACTTC. Translating gives CASSQIGTAYEQYF.

This sequence joins TRBV4-1 and TRBJ2-1; 7 nucleotides line up with TRBD1. This CDR3 has 14 residues. The germline V gene encodes CDR1 MGHRA and CDR2 YSYEKL. Trimming removed 4 bases from V and 15 bases from J; junction bases left unmatched: 15. The CDR3 sequence is CASSLAGTEDRAFF. The CDR3 DNA reads as TGCGCCAGCAGCCTAGCCGGGACAGAAGACCGTGCGTTCTTC.

This chain uses TRBV6-6 with TRBJ2-1; D is possibly TRBD1 (5 bases). Trimming shortened V by 2 bases and J by 1 base, and 6 bases separated the two germline ends. The V gene's germline CDR1 is MNHNY and CDR2 SVGAGI (reference sequence). The CDR3 contains 14 residues. CDR3 in DNA: TGTGCCAGCAGTTACCCAGGGTCCTACAATGAGCAGTTCTTC. Residues: CASSYPGSYNEQFF.

V usage is TRBV7-9 and J usage is TRBJ2-7; unclear D gene. The CDR3 totals 11 residues. The germline V and J ends were trimmed by 4 bases and 3 bases, with 4 bases remaining between them. CDR1 SEHNR and CDR2 FQNEAQ come from the germline V gene (reference sequence). CDR3 in amino acids: CASSSVYEQYF. In DNA form, the CDR3 reads TGTGCCAGCAGCTCAGTCTACGAGCAGTACTTC.

The V gene is TRBV5-1, the J gene TRBJ1-2; a weak D match, TRBD1 (5 bases). CDR1 and CDR2 from the germline V gene are SGHRS and YFSETQ. The CDR3 is 16 residues long. V lost 3 bases, J lost 1 base, and 16 bases lay in between. This chain's CDR3 is CASSWTTGDLNYGYTF. CDR3 in DNA: TGCGCCAGCAGCTGGACTACAGGAGACCTTAACTATGGCTACACCTTC.

The V and J genes are TRBV10-3 and TRBJ1-1, with 8 bases identical to TRBD1. The V and J ends lost 4 bases and 3 bases, in that order; junction bases with no gene match: 16. The germline V gene encodes CDR1 ENHRY and CDR2 SYGVKD. There are 18 residues in the CDR3. The CDR3 DNA sequence: TGTGCCATCAGTGGCTCCGGACAGGGCGTGTGGCAGCACACTGAAGCTTTCTTT. This sequence encodes CAISGSGQGVWQHTEAFF.

Only one count was recorded for this clone. The CDR3 is CASSWLVHARNTIYF. The CDR3 DNA is TGTGCCAGCAGCTGGCTGGTACACGCACGAAACACCATATATTTT. This chain links TRBV21-1 with TRBJ1-3; the D call in the table, TRBD1, was not verified against the DNA. TRBV21-1 represents a pseudogene. The CDR3 is 15 amino acids.

The V call is TRBV5-1, the J call TRBJ2-1, with no clear D. Trimming took off 0 bases at V and 0 bases at J, with 10 bases between the two ends. The CDR3 length is 16 residues. Germline CDR1 is SGHRS and CDR2 is YFSETQ. CDR3 loop: CASSLAAASSYNEQFF. The CDR3 coding sequence is TGCGCCAGCAGCTTGGCCGCGGCCTCCTCCTACAATGAGCAGTTCTTC. Filled out from reference TRBV5-1 and TRBJ2-1, the complete variable domain reads KAGVTQTPRYLIKTRGQQVTLSCSPISGHRSVSWYQQTPGQGLQFLFEYFSETQRNKGNFPGRFSGRQFSNSRSEMNVSTLELGDSALYLCASSLAAASSYNEQFFGPGTRLTVL.

This clone was seen only once. The chain employs TRBV6-6 and TRBJ2-3, with 7 bases that match TRBD2. The V gene end was trimmed by 6 bases and the J gene end by 4 bases; junction bases not matched to a gene: 10. There are 15 residues in the CDR3. Per germline, CDR1 MNHNY and CDR2 SVGAGI (reference sequence). Here the CDR3 reads CASSSWGGGSDTQYF. The CDR3 nucleotides read TGTGCCAGCAGCTCCTGGGGCGGGGGATCAGATACGCAGTATTTT.

This clone was picked up one time. The J gene is TRBJ1-1, the V gene TRBV5-6; D uncertain. Per germline, CDR1 SGHDT and CDR2 YYEEEE. The CDR3 consists of 12 residues. Trimming took off 6 bases at V and 11 bases at J, with 17 bases between the two ends. CDR3 sequence (DNA): TGTGCCAGCACCCTTTCTGGGGAGAGTGCTTTCTTT. Translation gives CASTLSGESAFF.

The chain uses TRBV9 and TRBJ2-3; 9 bases align to TRBD2. The CDR3 runs to 14 residues. V dropped 7 bases and J dropped 2; count of bases not matched to a gene: 5. From germline, CDR1 is SGDLS and CDR2 YYNGEE. CDR3 in amino acids: CASGGGAHTDTQYF. In DNA form, the CDR3 reads TGTGCCAGCGGCGGGGGGGCACACACAGATACGCAGTATTTT. The variable domain in full, with the rest retrieved from reference TRBV9 and TRBJ2-3, is DSGVTQTPKHLITATGQRVTLRCSPRSGDLSVYWYQQSLDQGLQFLIQYYNGEERAKGNILERFSAQQFPDLHSELNLSSLELGDSALYFCASGGGAHTDTQYFGPGTRLTVL.

The chain recombines TRBV13 with TRBJ2-7; D might be TRBD2 (5 bases). The CDR3 has 13 residues. The V end lost 0 bases, the J end lost 4 bases, and 7 bases lay between the germline ends. Germline CDR1 PRHDT, CDR2 FYEKMQ (reference sequence). CDR3 coding DNA: TGTGCCAGCAGCTTAGGCCGCGGGTACGAGCAGTACTTC. It specifies CASSLGRGYEQYF.

The chain couples TRBV27 to TRBJ1-1; D unclear. With 2 bases removed from V and 3 bases from J, the gap between germline ends came to 7 bases. Germline V gene sequence: CDR1 MNHEY, CDR2 SMNVEV (reference sequence). This CDR3 contains 13 residues. The CDR3 protein is CASSLGQYTEAFF. CDR3 sequence (DNA): TGTGCCAGCAGTTTAGGTCAGTACACTGAAGCTTTCTTT.

The rearrangement joins TRBV7-8 to TRBJ1-1; D remains ambiguous. Germline V gene sequence: CDR1 SGHVS, CDR2 FQNEAQ. V was pared by 4 bases and J by 4 bases, with 10 bases between. The CDR3 extends over 13 amino acids. The CDR3 sequence: CASSSSVTTEAFF. CDR3 nucleotide sequence: TGTGCCAGCAGCTCCTCGGTGACCACTGAAGCTTTCTTT.

The rearrangement links TRBV4-3 to TRBJ1-3; D is ambiguous. Germline V CDR1 and CDR2: LGHNA, YSLEER. The CDR3 sequence is 13 residues long. V was shortened by 0 bases and J by 7 bases, with 7 bases between the two germline ends. The CDR3 DNA sequence: TGCGCCAGCAGCCAAGATTGGGCGAACACCATATATTTT. Amino acids: CASSQDWANTIYF.

This clone was seen once. The chain couples TRBV5-1 to TRBJ1-2, with D possibly TRBD1 on 6 matching bases. The germline gives CDR1 SGHRS, CDR2 YFSETQ. The CDR3 contains 15 residues. V lost 0 bases to trimming and J lost 3 bases, with 12 bases between them. The CDR3 is CASSLGQEIYYGYTF. DNA for the CDR3: TGCGCCAGCAGCTTGGGACAGGAGATATACTATGGCTACACCTTC.

This clone was counted once. CDR3 coding DNA: TGTGCCAGCAGTTACCTTCGGGGGGCTATCACAGATACGCAGTATTTT. This gives the protein CASSYLRGAITDTQYF. The genes are TRBV6-6 and TRBJ2-3; D perhaps matches TRBD2 (7 bases). Trimming cost V 2 bases and J 2 bases, with 14 bases left between them. Germline CDR1 reads MNHNY; CDR2 reads SVGAGI (reference sequence). The CDR3 consists of 16 residues.

This clone was counted only a few times. This rearrangement joins TRBV9 to TRBJ1-5; D gene ambiguous. V lost 1 base, J lost 0 bases, and 8 bases lay in between. The CDR3 is 15 residues long. Germline V gives CDR1 SGDLS, CDR2 YYNGEE. For the CDR3, the DNA is TGTGCCAGCAGCGTAAGCGTGGATAGCAATCAGCCCCAGCATTTT. Protein product: CASSVSVDSNQPQHF.

This rearrangement joins TRBV4-1 to TRBJ1-6; D is unresolved. The CDR3 totals 15 residues. Between the trimmed V and J ends, which lost 0 bases and 9 bases, there was a span of 12 bases. Germline V gives CDR1 MGHRA, CDR2 YSYEKL. CDR3 sequence (DNA): TGCGCCAGCAGCCAAGATTGGGATTCAGGTTCACCCCTCCACTTT. It is translated as CASSQDWDSGSPLHF.

The chain uses TRBV19 and TRBJ2-7; D is possibly TRBD1 (6 bases). Germline V gives CDR1 LNHDA, CDR2 SQIVND (reference sequence). The ends were cut back, 6 bases at V and 0 bases at J, with 15 bases in the middle. This CDR3 has 15 amino acids. CDR3 in DNA: TGTGCCAGTAGAACCAGGGGTTCCGGCTCCTACGAGCAGTACTTC. Its protein product is CASRTRGSGSYEQYF.

The rearrangement links TRBV27 to TRBJ1-5; D call uncertain. The CDR3 extends over 14 amino acids. V gave up 6 bases and J gave up 2 bases, with 11 bases separating them. Germline V lookup: CDR1 MNHEY, CDR2 SMNVEV (reference sequence). This CDR3 is CASSPRGGNQPQHF. CDR3 in DNA: TGTGCCAGCAGCCCTCGTGGGGGCAATCAGCCCCAGCATTTT.